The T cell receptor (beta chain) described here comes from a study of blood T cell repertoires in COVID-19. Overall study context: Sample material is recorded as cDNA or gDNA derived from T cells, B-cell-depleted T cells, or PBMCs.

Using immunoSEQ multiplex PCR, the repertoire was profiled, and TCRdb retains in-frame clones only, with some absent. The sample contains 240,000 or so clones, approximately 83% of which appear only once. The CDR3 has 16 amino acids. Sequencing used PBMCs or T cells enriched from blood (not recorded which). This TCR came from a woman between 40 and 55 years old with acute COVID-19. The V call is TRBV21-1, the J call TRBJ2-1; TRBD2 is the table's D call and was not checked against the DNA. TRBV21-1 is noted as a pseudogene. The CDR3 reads CASSRGVREVCNEQFF. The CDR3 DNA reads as TGTGCCAGCAGCAGGGGGGTGCGGGAGGTTTGCAATGAGCAGTTCTTC.